This passage covers 9 T cell receptor beta chains from one sample sequenced in a study of OX40 agonist ivuxolimab in advanced cancers. The method behind the library was the immunoSEQ multiplex PCR assay. The clones in this table, taken by TCRdb from immuneACCESS, are in-frame only. Not every clone is retained; where verified, under half of the shortfall comes from an unresolved V gene, and the cause of the rest is unknown. For this sample the table gives tens of thousands of clones, of which around 83% were detected only once. Roughly 4.7% of the sample goes to the ten largest clones. The sequenced sample was CD4+ or CD8+ T cells sorted from blood, obtained in a trial of the OX40 agonist ivuxolimab. These receptors all stem from an adult with an advanced solid tumor such as melanoma, head and neck, liver or kidney cancer.

As concerns this clone: Sequence at one end of the junction differs from germline and may be a read error. The chain is built from TRBV7-2 and TRBJ1-1; 9 bases line up with TRBD1. There are 15 residues in the CDR3. Germline-derived CDR1 and CDR2 are SGHTA and FQGNSA. The CDR3 loop is CASSSLRRQGVLDSF. CDR3 DNA: TGTGCCAGCAGCTCCCTAAGGCGACAGGGGGTTTTAGATAGCTTT.

This clone was detected only a few times. J is TRBJ1-5 and V is TRBV19, with D possibly being TRBD1 (5 bases). This CDR3 is 14 amino acids long. The V end lost 7 bases, the J end lost 1 base, and 11 bases lay between the germline ends. In germline, CDR1 is LNHDA, CDR2 SQIVND (reference sequence). The CDR3 spells CASTGTASNQPQHF. The CDR3 DNA reads TGTGCCAGTACCGGGACGGCAAGCAATCAGCCCCAGCATTTT.

The rearrangement joins TRBV19 to TRBJ2-7, with 9 bases aligning to TRBD1. The length of the CDR3 is 15 residues. Trimming took 2 bases from V and 2 from J; bases not matched to a gene: 4. Germline CDR1 LNHDA, CDR2 SQIVND (reference sequence). As DNA, the CDR3 is TGTGCCAGTAGTATAAGGGGACAGGGAGCCTACGAGCAGTACTTC. Its translation is CASSIRGQGAYEQYF.

The rearrangement links TRBV7-2 to TRBJ2-2, with 12 bases fitting TRBD1. V lost 5 bases to trimming and J lost 7 bases; unmatched junction nucleotides: 11. CDR1 is SGHTA and CDR2 is FQGNSA in the germline V gene. The CDR3 is made up of 17 amino acids. In nucleotides, the CDR3 is TGTGCCAGCAGCGCCGGCTCGGGACAGGGGGCTGGCGGGGAGCTGTTTTTT. Protein product: CASSAGSGQGAGGELFF. Full variable domain (missing parts from reference TRBV7-2 and TRBJ2-2): GAGVSQSPSNKVTEKGKDVELRCDPISGHTALYWYRQSLGQGLEFLIYFQGNSAPDKSGLPSDRFSAERTGGSVSTLTIQRTQQEDSAVYLCASSAGSGQGAGGELFFGEGSRLTVL.

V usage is TRBV6-6 and J usage is TRBJ2-2; D uncertain. V lost 5 bases and J 0 bases, leaving 4 bases between the germline ends. The CDR3 runs 13 residues. The germline V gene encodes CDR1 MNHNY and CDR2 SVGAGI (reference sequence). The CDR3 sequence: CASSGSNTGELFF. DNA for the CDR3: TGTGCCAGCAGTGGATCGAACACCGGGGAGCTGTTTTTT.

This clone was recorded once. The rearrangement uses TRBV2 and TRBJ2-1; 9 positions match TRBD1. The CDR3 consists of 13 residues. Germline-derived CDR1 and CDR2 are SNHLY and FYNNEI. Trimming removed 6 bases from V and 6 bases from J; junction bases left unmatched: 3. The CDR3 spells CASRRQGGNEQFF. CDR3 DNA: TGTGCCAGCAGGAGACAGGGGGGCAATGAGCAGTTCTTC.

DNA for the CDR3: TGTGCCAGCAGCTTATCGCGGGGGGGTGGCGAGCAGTACTTC. Its protein product is CASSLSRGGGEQYF. The J gene is TRBJ2-5, the V gene TRBV7-6; 9 nucleotides align to TRBD2. The assigned J gene may be wrong: the sequence end matches TRBJ2-7 better. The CDR3 has 14 amino acids. Looked up from germline, CDR1 is SGHVS and CDR2 is FNYEAQ.

V and J are TRBV10-3 and TRBJ2-3; 8 bases fit TRBD1. Trimming at V came to 6 bases and at J to 2 bases, leaving 7 bases not matched to a gene. The V gene's germline CDR1 is ENHRY and CDR2 SYGVKD. The CDR3 is 15 amino acids. This CDR3 reads CAIRTGDLFTDTQYF. CDR3 DNA: TGTGCCATCAGGACAGGGGATCTTTTCACAGATACGCAGTATTTT.

The rearrangement uses TRBV5-1 and TRBJ2-3, with D tentatively TRBD1 or TRBD2 (7 bases each). Trimming stripped 0 bases from V and 4 bases from J, with 18 bases between. Germline CDR1 and CDR2: SGHRS and YFSETQ. This CDR3 contains 17 residues. The DNA for the CDR3 is TGCGCCAGCAGCTTGGTTCAGGGGGAGGGCCGTGCAGATACGCAGTATTTT. This encodes CASSLVQGEGRADTQYF.